The 7 T cell receptor beta chains in this list originate from one sample, sequenced in a study of vaccination effects on CD4 cells after COVID-19. The ViraFEST assay expanded antigen-specific CD4+ T cells with viral peptide pools before sequencing. Upon completion of 10 to 11 days in culture, CD4+ T cells were isolated. People in the vaccine group had not been infected with SARS-CoV-2 before, and their nucleocapsid antibodies were negative. Repertoires were generated with immunoSEQ multiplex PCR, while TCRdb's copy carries only in-frame clones and drops some. Seen here are around 28,000 clones, around 80% observed once, and the top ten hold around 30%. The antigens for these receptors are not known. This specimen was CD4+ T cells from PBMCs cultured with SARS-CoV-2 spike peptides, taken before COVID-19 vaccination. The receptors come from a human donor who received a COVID-19 vaccine.

The chain is built from TRBV6-1 and TRBJ2-1, with 8 bases aligning to TRBD2. Germline loops: CDR1 MNHNS, CDR2 SASEGT. Losses at the gene ends were 4 bases for V and 1 base for J; bases not matched to a gene: 6. The CDR3 is made up of 16 amino acids. For the CDR3, the DNA is TGTGCCAGCAGTGGCGGGACTAGTAGTTCCTACAATGAGCAGTTCTTC. Amino acids: CASSGGTSSSYNEQFF.

The chain carries TRBV10-3 and TRBJ1-5; tentatively, D is TRBD1 (5 bases). The CDR3 consists of 15 residues. Germline V CDR1 and CDR2: ENHRY, SYGVKD. Deletions cut 0 bases from V and 3 bases from J, with 9 bases between. CDR3: CAISESKGTNQPQHF. Here the CDR3 DNA reads TGTGCCATCAGTGAGTCAAAGGGGACCAATCAGCCCCAGCATTTT.

This clone was observed a single time. The chain has TRBV24-1 and TRBJ2-5; TRBD2 matches at 9 bases. J gave up 4 bases and V 6 bases, and 8 bases lay outside the gene matches. This CDR3 is 15 amino acids long. Germline V gives CDR1 KGHDR, CDR2 SFDVKD. The CDR3 sequence: CATSYSGRGRETQYF. In nucleotides, the CDR3 is TGTGCCACCAGTTATAGCGGGAGAGGTAGAGAGACCCAGTACTTC.

V usage is TRBV7-6 and J usage is TRBJ2-3; 14 bases map to TRBD2. V was pared by 5 bases and J by 6 bases, with 10 bases of the junction left unmatched. In germline, CDR1 is SGHVS, CDR2 FNYEAQ. This CDR3 spans 17 amino acids. Here the CDR3 reads CASSRRLAGGPTDTQYF. CDR3 DNA: TGTGCCAGCAGCCGGAGACTAGCGGGAGGGCCAACGGATACGCAGTATTTT. Drawing the rest from reference TRBV7-6 and TRBJ2-3, the complete variable domain is GAGVSQSPRYKVTKRGQDVALRCDPISGHVSLYWYRQALGQGPEFLTYFNYEAQQDKSGLPNDRFSAERPEGSISTLTIQRTEQRDSAMYRCASSRRLAGGPTDTQYFGPGTRLTVL.

The V call is TRBV29-1, the J call TRBJ1-1; no definite D call. Trimming stripped 8 bases from V and 1 base from J, with 11 bases between. The CDR3 consists of 12 residues. Germline assignment: CDR1 SQVTM and CDR2 ANQGSEA. The DNA for the CDR3 is TGCAGCTGGGAGCGAGGGAACACTGAAGCTTTCTTT. This encodes CSWERGNTEAFF.

The chain uses TRBV11-2 and TRBJ1-2, with D perhaps TRBD1 (5 bases). The CDR3 totals 15 residues. Germline CDR1 SGHAT, CDR2 FQNNGV. The V gene lost 0 bases and the J gene lost 7 bases, with 15 bases spanning the gap. The CDR3 protein is CASSLESGPRGGYTF. The DNA for the CDR3 is TGTGCCAGCAGCTTAGAGTCAGGCCCTAGGGGTGGCTACACCTTC. Looking up the rest from reference TRBV11-2 and TRBJ1-2 gives the full variable domain: EAGVAQSPRYKIIEKRQSVAFWCNPISGHATLYWYQQILGQGPKLLIQFQNNGVVDDSQLPKDRFSAERLKGVDSTLKIQPAKLEDSAVYLCASSLESGPRGGYTFGSGTRLTVV.

The V call is TRBV6-6, the J call TRBJ2-1; no firm D call. Trimming removed 0 bases at V and 8 bases at J, with 8 bases between. The CDR3 is 13 residues long. Germline CDR1 is MNHNY and CDR2 is SVGAGI (reference sequence). The CDR3 protein is CASSYSPPDEQFF. In DNA, the CDR3 is TGTGCCAGCAGTTACTCCCCCCCGGATGAGCAGTTCTTC.